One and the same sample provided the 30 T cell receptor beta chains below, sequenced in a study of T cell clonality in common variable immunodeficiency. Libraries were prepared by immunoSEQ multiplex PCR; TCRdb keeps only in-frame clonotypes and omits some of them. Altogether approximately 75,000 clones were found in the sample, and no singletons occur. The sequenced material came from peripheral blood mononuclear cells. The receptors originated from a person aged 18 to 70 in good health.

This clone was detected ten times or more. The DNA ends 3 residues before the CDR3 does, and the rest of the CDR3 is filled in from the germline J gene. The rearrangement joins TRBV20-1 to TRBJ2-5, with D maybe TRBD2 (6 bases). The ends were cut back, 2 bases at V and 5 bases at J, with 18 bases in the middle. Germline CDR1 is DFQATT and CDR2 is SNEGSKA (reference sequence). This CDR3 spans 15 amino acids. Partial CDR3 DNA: TGCAGTGCTAGAATATTTCAGGAGGGTCCTGAGACC. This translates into CSARIFQEGPET. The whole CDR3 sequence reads CSARIFQEGPETQYF.

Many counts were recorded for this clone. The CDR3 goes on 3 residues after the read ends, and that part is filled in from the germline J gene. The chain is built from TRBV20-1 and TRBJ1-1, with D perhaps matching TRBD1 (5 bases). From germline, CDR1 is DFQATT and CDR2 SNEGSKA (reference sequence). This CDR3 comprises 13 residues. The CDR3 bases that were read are TGCAGTGCTGGGGCCCTGGGGTTCCGTCAG. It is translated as CSAGALGFRQ. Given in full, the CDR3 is CSAGALGFRQAFF.

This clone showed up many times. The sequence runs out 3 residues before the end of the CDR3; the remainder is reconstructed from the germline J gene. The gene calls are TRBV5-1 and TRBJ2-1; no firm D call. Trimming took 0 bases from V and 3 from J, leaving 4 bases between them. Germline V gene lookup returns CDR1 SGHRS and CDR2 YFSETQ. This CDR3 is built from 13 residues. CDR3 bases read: TGCGCCAGCAGCTTGGACATCTACAATGAG. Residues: CASSLDIYNE. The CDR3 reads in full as CASSLDIYNEQFF.

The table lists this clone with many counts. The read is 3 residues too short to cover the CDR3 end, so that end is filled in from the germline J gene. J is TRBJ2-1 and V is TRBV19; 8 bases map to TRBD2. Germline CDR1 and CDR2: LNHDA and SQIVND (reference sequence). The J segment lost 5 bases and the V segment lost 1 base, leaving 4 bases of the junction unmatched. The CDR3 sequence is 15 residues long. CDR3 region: CASSIVLAGHNEQFF. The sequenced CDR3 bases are TGTGCCAGTAGTATAGTCCTAGCGGGCCACAATGAG.

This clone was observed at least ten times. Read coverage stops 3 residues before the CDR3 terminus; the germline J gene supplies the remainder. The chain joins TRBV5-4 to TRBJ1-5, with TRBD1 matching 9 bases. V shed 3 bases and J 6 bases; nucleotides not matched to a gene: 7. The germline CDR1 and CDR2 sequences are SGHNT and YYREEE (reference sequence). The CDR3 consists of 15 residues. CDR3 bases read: TGTGCCAGCAGCTCCGGGACAGGGAAAGGTCAGCCC. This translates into CASSSGTGKGQP. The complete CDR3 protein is CASSSGTGKGQPQHF.

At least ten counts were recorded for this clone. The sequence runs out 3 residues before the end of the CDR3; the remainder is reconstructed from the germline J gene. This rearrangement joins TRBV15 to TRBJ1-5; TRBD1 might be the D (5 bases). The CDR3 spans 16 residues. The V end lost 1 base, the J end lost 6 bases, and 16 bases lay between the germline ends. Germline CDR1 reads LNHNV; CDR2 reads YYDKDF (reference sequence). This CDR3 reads CATSRGRAGNFQPQHF. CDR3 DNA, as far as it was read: TGTGCCACCAGCAGAGGGAGGGCAGGGAATTTTCAGCCC. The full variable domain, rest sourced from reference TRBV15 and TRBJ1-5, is DAMVIQNPRYQVTQFGKPVTLSCSQTLNHNVMYWYQQKSSQAPKLLFHYYDKDFNNEADTPDNFQSRRPNTSFCFLDIRSPGLGDTAMYLCATSRGRAGNFQPQHFGDGTRLSIL.

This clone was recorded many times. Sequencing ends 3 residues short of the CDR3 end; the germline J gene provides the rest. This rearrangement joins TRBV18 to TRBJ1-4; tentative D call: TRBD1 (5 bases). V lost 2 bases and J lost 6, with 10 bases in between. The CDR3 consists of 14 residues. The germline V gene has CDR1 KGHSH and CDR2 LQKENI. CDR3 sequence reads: CASSPAGGDEKLFF. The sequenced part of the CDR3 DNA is TGTGCCAGCTCACCAGCTGGGGGGGATGAAAAA.

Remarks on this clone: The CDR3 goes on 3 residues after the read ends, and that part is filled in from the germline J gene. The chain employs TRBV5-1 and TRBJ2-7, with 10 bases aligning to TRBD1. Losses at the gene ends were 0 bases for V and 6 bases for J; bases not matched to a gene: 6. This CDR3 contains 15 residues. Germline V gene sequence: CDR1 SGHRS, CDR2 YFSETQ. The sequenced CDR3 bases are TGCGCCAGCAGCTTGGGCTCGACAGGGGGCGCCGAG. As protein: CASSLGSTGGAE. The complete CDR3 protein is CASSLGSTGGAEQYF.

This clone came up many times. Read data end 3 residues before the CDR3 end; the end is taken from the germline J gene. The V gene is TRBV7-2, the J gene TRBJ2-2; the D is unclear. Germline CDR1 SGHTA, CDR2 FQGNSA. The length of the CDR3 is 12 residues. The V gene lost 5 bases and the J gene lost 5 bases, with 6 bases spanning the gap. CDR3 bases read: TGTGCCAGCAGCCCTAATACCGGGGAG. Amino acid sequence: CASSPNTGE. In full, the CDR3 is CASSPNTGELFF. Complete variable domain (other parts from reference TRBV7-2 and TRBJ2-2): GAGVSQSPSNKVTEKGKDVELRCDPISGHTALYWYRQSLGQGLEFLIYFQGNSAPDKSGLPSDRFSAERTGGSVSTLTIQRTQQEDSAVYLCASSPNTGELFFGEGSRLTVL.

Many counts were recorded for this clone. Incomplete CDR3 DNA: TGTGCCAGCAGCTCTATCGGGGGGGCGCGCGGC. Residues: CASSSIGGARG. The CDR3 in full is CASSSIGGARGYTF. The V call is TRBV7-2, the J call TRBJ1-2, with a weak D call TRBD1 (6 bases). The CDR3 end falls 3 residues outside the read, so it is completed with the germline J gene. The CDR3 sequence is 14 residues long. The V gene's germline CDR1 is SGHTA and CDR2 FQGNSA.

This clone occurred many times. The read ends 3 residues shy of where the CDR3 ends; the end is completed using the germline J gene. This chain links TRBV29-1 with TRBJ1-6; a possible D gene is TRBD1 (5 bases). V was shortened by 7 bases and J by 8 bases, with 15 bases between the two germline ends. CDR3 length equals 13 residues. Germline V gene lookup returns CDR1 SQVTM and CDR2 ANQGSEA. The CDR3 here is CSARSGLDSPLHF. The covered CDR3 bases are TGCAGCGCCCGATCAGGGCTTGATTCACCC.

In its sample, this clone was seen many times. The sequenced part of the CDR3 DNA is TGTGCTAGTGGCTCCGGGACACAGCAAGAGACC. Translated, it gives CASGSGTQQET. The full CDR3 sequence reads CASGSGTQQETQYF. The chain recombines TRBV12-5 with TRBJ2-5, with D possibly being TRBD1 (6 bases). With the read ending 3 residues before the CDR3 end, the germline J gene is used to fill in that end. This CDR3 is built from 14 residues. The ends were cut back, 6 bases at V and 2 bases at J, with 13 bases in the middle. Germline-derived CDR1 and CDR2 are LGHNT and FRNRAP.

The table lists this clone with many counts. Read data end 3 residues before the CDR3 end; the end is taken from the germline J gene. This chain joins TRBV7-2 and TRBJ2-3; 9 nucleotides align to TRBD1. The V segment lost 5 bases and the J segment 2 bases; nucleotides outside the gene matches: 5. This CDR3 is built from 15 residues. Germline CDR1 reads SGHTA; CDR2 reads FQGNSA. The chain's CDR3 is CASSVGTGTTDTQYF. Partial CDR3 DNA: TGTGCCAGCAGCGTTGGGACAGGGACCACAGATACG.

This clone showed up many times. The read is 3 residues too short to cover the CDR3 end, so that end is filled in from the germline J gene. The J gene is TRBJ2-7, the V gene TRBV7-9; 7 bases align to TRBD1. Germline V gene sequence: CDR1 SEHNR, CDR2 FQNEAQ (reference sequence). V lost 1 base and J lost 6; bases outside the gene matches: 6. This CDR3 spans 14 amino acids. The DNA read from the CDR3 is TGTGCCAGCAGCTTAGGAGGGACAGCCTCCGAG. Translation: CASSLGGTASE. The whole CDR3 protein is CASSLGGTASEQYF.

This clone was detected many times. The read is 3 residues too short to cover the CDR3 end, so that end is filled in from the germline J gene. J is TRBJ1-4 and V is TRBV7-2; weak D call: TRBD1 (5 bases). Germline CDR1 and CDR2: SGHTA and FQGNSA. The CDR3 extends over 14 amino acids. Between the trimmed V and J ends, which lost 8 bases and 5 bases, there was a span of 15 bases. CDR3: CASGLLGGNEKLFF. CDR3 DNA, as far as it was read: TGTGCCAGCGGACTTTTGGGGGGGAATGAAAAA. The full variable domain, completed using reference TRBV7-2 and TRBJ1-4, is GAGVSQSPSNKVTEKGKDVELRCDPISGHTALYWYRQSLGQGLEFLIYFQGNSAPDKSGLPSDRFSAERTGGSVSTLTIQRTQQEDSAVYLCASGLLGGNEKLFFGSGTQLSVL.

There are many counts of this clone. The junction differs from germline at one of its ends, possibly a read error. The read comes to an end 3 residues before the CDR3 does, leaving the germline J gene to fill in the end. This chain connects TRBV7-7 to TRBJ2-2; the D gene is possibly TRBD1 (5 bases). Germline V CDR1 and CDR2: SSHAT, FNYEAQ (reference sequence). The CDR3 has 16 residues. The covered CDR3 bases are TGTGCTAGCAGCTTAGGAGCAGGGTTAGGCACCGGGGAG. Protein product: CASSLGAGLGTGE. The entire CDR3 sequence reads CASSLGAGLGTGELFF.

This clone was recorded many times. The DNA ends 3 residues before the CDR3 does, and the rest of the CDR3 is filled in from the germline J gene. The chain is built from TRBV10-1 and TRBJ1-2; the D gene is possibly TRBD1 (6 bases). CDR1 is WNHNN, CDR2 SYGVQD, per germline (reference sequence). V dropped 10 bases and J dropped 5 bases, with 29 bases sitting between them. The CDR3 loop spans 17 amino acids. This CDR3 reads CATYSKGDGRRAYGYTF. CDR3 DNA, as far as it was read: TGCGCCACCTATTCGAAGGGGGACGGCAGGAGAGCTTATGGC.

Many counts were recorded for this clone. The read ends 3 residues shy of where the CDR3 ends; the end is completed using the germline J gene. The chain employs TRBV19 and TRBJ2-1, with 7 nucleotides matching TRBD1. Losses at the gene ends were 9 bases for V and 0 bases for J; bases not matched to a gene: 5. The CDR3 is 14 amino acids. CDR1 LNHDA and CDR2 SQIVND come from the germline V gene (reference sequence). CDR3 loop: CASRGQNSYNEQFF. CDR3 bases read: TGTGCCAGCCGGGGACAGAACTCCTACAATGAG.

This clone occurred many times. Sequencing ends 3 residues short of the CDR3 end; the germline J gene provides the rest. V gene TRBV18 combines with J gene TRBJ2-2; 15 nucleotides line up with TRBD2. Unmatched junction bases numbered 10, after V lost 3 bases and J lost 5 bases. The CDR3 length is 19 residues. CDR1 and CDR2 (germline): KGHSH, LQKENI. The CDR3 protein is CASSPTPGLAGGLTGELFF. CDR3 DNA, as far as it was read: TGTGCCAGCTCACCGACCCCGGGACTAGCGGGAGGTTTGACCGGGGAG.

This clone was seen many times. Here the CDR3 reads CAAWSPNEKLFF. Incomplete CDR3 DNA: TGTGCCGCGTGGTCACCTAATGAAAAA. The chain is built from TRBV28 and TRBJ1-4; D remains unclear. The CDR3 extends 3 residues past the end of the read, so its final part is completed from the germline J gene. Trimming cost V 11 bases and J 3 bases, with 10 bases left between them. CDR3 size: 12 residues. Per the germline V gene, CDR1 is MDHEN and CDR2 is SYDVKM. The variable domain in full, completed from reference TRBV28 and TRBJ1-4, reads DVKVTQSSRYLVKRTGEKVFLECVQDMDHENMFWYRQDPGLGLRLIYFSYDVKMKEKGDIPEGYSVSREKKERFSLILESASTNQTSMYLCAAWSPNEKLFFGSGTQLSVL.

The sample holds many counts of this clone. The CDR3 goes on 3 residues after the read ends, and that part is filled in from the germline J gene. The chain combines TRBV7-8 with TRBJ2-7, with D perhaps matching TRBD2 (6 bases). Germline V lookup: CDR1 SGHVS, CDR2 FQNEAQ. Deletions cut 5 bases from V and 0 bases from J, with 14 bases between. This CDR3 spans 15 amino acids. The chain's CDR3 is CASSQGTFPSYEQYF. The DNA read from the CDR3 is TGTGCCAGCAGCCAAGGGACTTTTCCCTCCTACGAG.

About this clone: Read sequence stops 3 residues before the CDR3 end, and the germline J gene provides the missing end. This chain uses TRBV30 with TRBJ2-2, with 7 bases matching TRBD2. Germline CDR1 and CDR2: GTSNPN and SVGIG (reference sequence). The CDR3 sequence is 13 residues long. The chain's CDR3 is CALTPEAGEKLFF. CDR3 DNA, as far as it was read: TGTGCCTTGACCCCCGAGGCGGGAGAAAAG. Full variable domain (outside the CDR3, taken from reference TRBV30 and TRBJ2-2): SQTIHQWPATLVQPVGSPLSLECTVEGTSNPNLYWYRQAAGRGLQLLFYSVGIGQISSEVPQNLSASRPQDRQFILSSKKLLLSDSGFYLCALTPEAGEKLFFGEGSRLTVL.

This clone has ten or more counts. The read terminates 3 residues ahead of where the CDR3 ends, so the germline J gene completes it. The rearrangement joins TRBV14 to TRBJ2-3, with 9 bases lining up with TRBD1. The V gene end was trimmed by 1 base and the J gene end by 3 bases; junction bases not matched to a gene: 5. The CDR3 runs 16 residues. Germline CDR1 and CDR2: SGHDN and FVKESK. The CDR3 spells CASSQGWTGATDTQYF. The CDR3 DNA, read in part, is TGTGCCAGCAGCCAAGGTTGGACAGGGGCTACAGATACG.

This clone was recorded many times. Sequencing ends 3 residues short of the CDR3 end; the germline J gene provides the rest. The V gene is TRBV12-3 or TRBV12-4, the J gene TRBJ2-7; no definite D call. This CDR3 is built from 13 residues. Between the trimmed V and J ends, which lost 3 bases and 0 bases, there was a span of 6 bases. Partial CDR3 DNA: TGTGCCAGCAGTTTCAGGTTCTCCTACGAG. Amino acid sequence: CASSFRFSYE. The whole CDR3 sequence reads CASSFRFSYEQYF.

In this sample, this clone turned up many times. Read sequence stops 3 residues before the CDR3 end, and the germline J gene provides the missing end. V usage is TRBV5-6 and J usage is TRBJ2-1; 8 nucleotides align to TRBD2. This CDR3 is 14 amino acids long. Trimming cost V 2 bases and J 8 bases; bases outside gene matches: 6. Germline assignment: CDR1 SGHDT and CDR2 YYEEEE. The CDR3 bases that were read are TGTGCCAGCAGCTTCGGCGGGAGGTTAGATGAG. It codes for CASSFGGRLDE. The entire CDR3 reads CASSFGGRLDEQFF.

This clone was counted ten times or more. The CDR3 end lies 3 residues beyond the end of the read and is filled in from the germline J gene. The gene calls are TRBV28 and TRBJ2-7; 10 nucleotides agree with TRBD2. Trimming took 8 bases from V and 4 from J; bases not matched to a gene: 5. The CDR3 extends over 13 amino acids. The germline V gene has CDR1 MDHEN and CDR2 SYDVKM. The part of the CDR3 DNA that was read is TGTGCCAGCCGCTGGACTAGCGGATACGAG. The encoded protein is CASRWTSGYE. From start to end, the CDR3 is CASRWTSGYEQYF.

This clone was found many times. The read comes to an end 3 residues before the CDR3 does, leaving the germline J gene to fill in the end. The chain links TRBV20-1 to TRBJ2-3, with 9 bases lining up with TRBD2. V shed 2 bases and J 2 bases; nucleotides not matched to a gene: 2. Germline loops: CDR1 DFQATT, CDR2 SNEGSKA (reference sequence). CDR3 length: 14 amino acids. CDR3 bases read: TGCAGTGCTAGACTAGCGGGGATCACAGATACG. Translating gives CSARLAGITDT. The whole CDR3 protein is CSARLAGITDTQYF.

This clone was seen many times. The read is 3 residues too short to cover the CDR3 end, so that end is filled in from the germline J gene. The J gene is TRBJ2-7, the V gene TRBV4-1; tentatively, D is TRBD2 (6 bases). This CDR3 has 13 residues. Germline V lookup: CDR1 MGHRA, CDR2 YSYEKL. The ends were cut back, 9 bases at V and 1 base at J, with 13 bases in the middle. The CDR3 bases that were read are TGCGCCAGTCGCGGGGTCGGATCCTACGAG. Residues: CASRGVGSYE. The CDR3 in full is CASRGVGSYEQYF.

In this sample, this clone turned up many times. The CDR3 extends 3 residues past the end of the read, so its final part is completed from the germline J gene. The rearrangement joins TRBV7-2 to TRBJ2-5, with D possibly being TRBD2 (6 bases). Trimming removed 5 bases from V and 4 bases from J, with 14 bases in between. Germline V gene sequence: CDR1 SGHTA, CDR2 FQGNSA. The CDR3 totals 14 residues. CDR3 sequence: CASSPGSGRETQYF. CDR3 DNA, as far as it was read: TGTGCCAGCAGCCCCGGCAGCGGGCGAGAGACC.

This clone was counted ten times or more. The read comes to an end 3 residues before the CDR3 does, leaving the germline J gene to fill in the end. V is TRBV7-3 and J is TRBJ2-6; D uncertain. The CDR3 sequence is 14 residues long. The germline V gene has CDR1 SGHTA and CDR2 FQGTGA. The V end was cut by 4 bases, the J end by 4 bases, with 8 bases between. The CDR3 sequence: CASSSTSGANVLTF. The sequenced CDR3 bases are TGTGCCAGCAGCTCGACTTCCGGGGCCAACGTC.